A selection of T cell receptor beta chains follows, all from one sample in a study of shared clonotypes between healthy human individuals. Repertoires were generated with immunoSEQ multiplex PCR, while TCRdb's copy carries only in-frame clones and drops some. The sample carries some 2 million clones, 85% to 95% recorded once. The specimen sequenced was naive CD4+ T cells sorted from blood. All receptors come from a man aged 18 to 29 in good health. Both conserved end residues are part of each CDR3. The D gene is left open where the match is weak. Not all rows give a size; the values are once, few, many and, for expanded clones, a class.

clone_size	cdr3_length	v_call	j_call	d_call	cdr3_nt	cdr3_aa
-	14	TRBV10-3	TRBJ1-1	-	TGTGCCATCAGCCCCCAGGGTGGGAACACTGAAGCTTTCTTT	CAISPQGGNTEAFF
-	14	TRBV29-1	TRBJ2-1	TRBD2	TGCAGCGTTGGAGGGACTAGCTCCTACAATGAGCAGTTCTTC	CSVGGTSSYNEQFF
-	13	TRBV11-2	TRBJ1-2	-	TGTGCCAGCAGCTTACCCCTCCGCTATGGCTACACCTTC	CASSLPLRYGYTF
once	14	TRBV11-2	TRBJ2-7	-	TGTGCCAGCAGCTTAGTTCCCGGAACCTACGAGCAGTACTTC	CASSLVPGTYEQYF
-	14	TRBV5-1	TRBJ2-7	-	TGCGCCAGCAGCCCTGGTGGGGGGCCCTACGAGCAGTACTTC	CASSPGGGPYEQYF
-	15	TRBV11-2	TRBJ2-7	-	TGTGCCAGCAGCCCTCAGGGGTCCTTGGCCTACGAGCAGTACTTC	CASSPQGSLAYEQYF
-	15	TRBV10-1	TRBJ2-2	-	TGCGCCAGCAGTGGTATAGCTACGAACACCGGGGAGCTGTTTTTT	CASSGIATNTGELFF
-	13	TRBV19	TRBJ2-7	-	TGTGCCAGTAACCCCGGAGGGTCAGGCGAGCAGTACTTC	CASNPGGSGEQYF
-	13	TRBV10-1	TRBJ1-6	-	TGCGCCAGCAGTACGGCAGCTAATTCACCCCTCCACTTT	CASSTAANSPLHF
-	16	TRBV28	TRBJ2-1	-	TGTGCCAGCAGTTTGTTGGCGGGACCAACCTACAATGAGCAGTTCTTC	CASSLLAGPTYNEQFF
once	12	TRBV6-6	TRBJ1-1	-	TGTGCCAGCACTTGGACGAACACTGAAGCTTTCTTT	CASTWTNTEAFF
-	13	TRBV4-1	TRBJ2-7	TRBD1	TGCGCCAGCGCGACAGGGAACTCCTACGAGCAGTACTTC	CASATGNSYEQYF
-	15	TRBV9	TRBJ2-3	-	TGTGCCAGCAGCGCCGGGATAACGGGCACAGATACGCAGTATTTT	CASSAGITGTDTQYF
-	13	TRBV10-3	TRBJ1-6	-	TGTGCCAACTCCGGGACGGAGAATTCACCCCTCCACTTT	CANSGTENSPLHF
-	14	TRBV30	TRBJ2-1	-	TGTGCCTGGAGCCTTGGACAAAATTGGAATGAGCAGTTCTTC	CAWSLGQNWNEQFF
once	13	TRBV29-1	TRBJ2-5	TRBD1	TGCAGCGTTGTTAAACAGGGGCCGGGGACCCAGTACTTC	CSVVKQGPGTQYF
-	15	TRBV4-1	TRBJ1-4	TRBD1	TGCGCCAGCAGCCAAGGGGACAGGGGGAATGAAAAACTGTTTTTT	CASSQGDRGNEKLFF
-	13	TRBV18	TRBJ2-7	-	TGTGCCAGCTCACCATACGCGAGCGGCGAGCAGTACTTC	CASSPYASGEQYF
-	14	TRBV10-3	TRBJ2-7	-	TGTGCCATCAGTGAGTCGCAGGGGGGGCCCGAGCAGTACTTC	CAISESQGGPEQYF
-	13	TRBV28	TRBJ2-7	-	TGTGCCAGCAGTTCCGACAGAACCTACGAGCAGTACTTC	CASSSDRTYEQYF
-	13	TRBV18	TRBJ2-5	-	TGTGCCAGCTCGTGGCGGGAAAAAGAGACCCAGTACTTC	CASSWREKETQYF
-	17	TRBV18	TRBJ1-4	TRBD1	TGTGCCAGCTCACCAACGTTATACAGGGGGCTTGATGAAAAACTGTTTTTT	CASSPTLYRGLDEKLFF
once	14	TRBV28	TRBJ2-1	TRBD1	TGTGCCAGCAGTTTTTTAGGACAGGGCAATGAGCAGTTCTTC	CASSFLGQGNEQFF
-	15	TRBV7-2	TRBJ2-6	-	TGTGCCAGCAGCTTCATTAGCTCTGGGGCCAACGTCCTGACTTTC	CASSFISSGANVLTF
-	13	TRBV18	TRBJ1-2	-	TGTGCCAGCTCACCCCCCAACGGAAATGGCTACACCTTC	CASSPPNGNGYTF
once	16	TRBV2	TRBJ1-5	TRBD1	TGTGCCAGCAGTGAAGTCTGGCAGGGGGGGGGTCAGCCCCAGCATTTT	CASSEVWQGGGQPQHF
-	15	TRBV4-1	TRBJ2-3	-	TGCGCCAGCAGCCAGGGAACTACTGGCGGGGATACGCAGTATTTT	CASSQGTTGGDTQYF
-	15	TRBV7-6	TRBJ1-2	TRBD1	TGTGCCAGCAGCCCGGGGACAGCGGATCTCTATGGCTACACCTTC	CASSPGTADLYGYTF
-	16	TRBV5-1	TRBJ2-2	-	TGCGCCAGCAGCTTGACAGGGACTGCGAACACCGGGGAGCTGTTTTTT	CASSLTGTANTGELFF
-	17	TRBV25-1	TRBJ1-4	TRBD1	TGTGCCAGCAGTGAATATGCGAGGTCAGGGGGGATTGAAAAACTGTTTTTT	CASSEYARSGGIEKLFF
-	16	TRBV7-2	TRBJ1-3	-	TGTGCCAGCAGCTTAGGACCGGCTGTGGGGGGAAACACCATATATTTT	CASSLGPAVGGNTIYF
-	15	TRBV5-1	TRBJ2-2	TRBD2	TGCGCCAGCGAACCGGGGGGATCGAACACCGGGGAGCTGTTTTTT	CASEPGGSNTGELFF
-	17	TRBV15	TRBJ1-6	-	TGTGCCACCAGCAGAAGCCTACCCCCAGGGACGAATTCACCCCTCCACTTT	CATSRSLPPGTNSPLHF
-	14	TRBV25-1	TRBJ2-1	TRBD2	TGTGCCAGCAGTGAGGCTAGCGGGAGGACTGAGCAGTTCTTC	CASSEASGRTEQFF
-	13	TRBV6-5	TRBJ1-1	-	TGTGCCAGCTGGCGGGCGGGGAACACTGAAGCTTTCTTT	CASWRAGNTEAFF
-	15	TRBV11-2	TRBJ2-7	TRBD1	TGTGCCAGCAGCGTGGGGACAGGGGTTACCTACGAGCAGTACTTC	CASSVGTGVTYEQYF
-	12	TRBV6-5	TRBJ2-1	-	TGTGCCAGCAGCCAGGGCTACAATGAGCAGTTCTTC	CASSQGYNEQFF
-	15	TRBV9	TRBJ2-1	-	TGTGCCAGCAGCGTAGGGCTACCCTCCTACAATGAGCAGTTCTTC	CASSVGLPSYNEQFF
-	15	TRBV5-1	TRBJ1-6	-	TGCGCCAGCAGCTTGGAGACAGGTTATAATTCACCCCTCCACTTT	CASSLETGYNSPLHF
-	15	TRBV18	TRBJ1-2	TRBD1	TGTGCCAGCTCACCTTCCGGGACAGGAGGAGGTGGCTACACCTTC	CASSPSGTGGGGYTF
-	14	TRBV4-1	TRBJ2-6	-	TGCGCCAGCAGCCAAGATTCTGGGGCCAACGTCCTGACTTTC	CASSQDSGANVLTF
once	12	TRBV10-3	TRBJ2-1	-	TGTGCCATCAGTGAGTCGGGAGCCGTACAGTTCTTC	CAISESGAVQFF
-	14	TRBV5-5	TRBJ1-6	-	TGTGCCAGCAGTATCGTAGGGTTTAATTCACCCCTCCACTTT	CASSIVGFNSPLHF
few	19	TRBV30	TRBJ1-1	-	TGTGCCTGGAGTGTAGGGAGGGGGAGGCAGGGCGATTCGAACACTGAAGCTTTCTTT	CAWSVGRGRQGDSNTEAFF
-	13	TRBV30	TRBJ2-1	-	TGTGCCTGGAAGGCGAGCTCCTACAATGAGCAGTTCTTC	CAWKASSYNEQFF
-	13	TRBV29-1	TRBJ2-2	-	TGCAGCGGAGGGGGGGCGAACACCGGGGAGCTGTTTTTT	CSGGGANTGELFF
-	12	TRBV10-3	TRBJ1-1	-	TGTGCCACCATGGGACTGAACACTGAAGCTTTCTTT	CATMGLNTEAFF
-	18	TRBV23-1	TRBJ2-7	TRBD2	TGCGCCAGCATGTACGAAGCGGGGCTAGCGGGAGTCTGCTACGAGCAGTACTTC	CASMYEAGLAGVCYEQYF
-	12	TRBV15	TRBJ1-4	-	TGTGCCACCAGCAGACCAGATGAAAAACTGTTTTTT	CATSRPDEKLFF
-	14	TRBV6-6	TRBJ1-1	-	TGTGCCAGCAGTTACCGAGAAGATAACACTGAAGCTTTCTTT	CASSYREDNTEAFF
-	14	TRBV19	TRBJ2-2	-	TGTGCCAGTGGCTCTGCGGCGAACACCGGGGAGCTGTTTTTT	CASGSAANTGELFF
-	13	TRBV7-2	TRBJ2-7	-	TGTGCCAGCAGTCTAGGACAACCCTACGAGCAGTACTTC	CASSLGQPYEQYF
-	11	TRBV20-1	TRBJ2-1	-	TGCAGTGCTCGACAATACAATGAGCAGTTCTTC	CSARQYNEQFF